These T cell receptor beta chains were read from a single sample in a study of cytomegalovirus exposure and HLA in healthy donors. Libraries were prepared by immunoSEQ multiplex PCR; TCRdb keeps only in-frame clonotypes and omits some of them. The sample records 80,000 to 130,000 clones, approximately 72% being singletons. Sequenced input: PBMCs. Receptors were obtained from a male donor in good health and CMV-seropositive. CDR3s include the opening cysteine and the closing phenylalanine or tryptophan.

J gene: TRBJ2-3; V gene: TRBV5-1; CDR3 protein: CASSLGPRGFTDTQYF
J gene: TRBJ2-7; V gene: TRBV19; CDR3 protein: CASSEPGQGAEVTYEQYF
J gene: TRBJ1-1; V gene: TRBV29-1; CDR3 protein: CSPQKGVMNTEAFF
J gene: TRBJ1-5; V gene: TRBV28; CDR3 protein: CASGDRVQPQHF
J gene: TRBJ1-1; V gene: TRBV7-3; CDR3 protein: CASSNPQGEAFF
J gene: TRBJ1-1; V gene: TRBV7-9; CDR3 protein: CASSLGIQGTEAFF
J gene: TRBJ2-5; V gene: TRBV5-8; CDR3 protein: CASSFGSRGWETQYF
J gene: TRBJ2-2; V gene: TRBV12-5; CDR3 protein: CASGLVISGNTGELFF
J gene: TRBJ2-1; V gene: TRBV2; CDR3 protein: CACQGDRGTNEQFF
J gene: TRBJ2-5; V gene: TRBV2; CDR3 protein: CASTPGGQETQYF
J gene: TRBJ1-2; V gene: TRBV6-5; CDR3 protein: CASSYSPAGGYTF
J gene: TRBJ1-5; V gene: TRBV6-6; CDR3 protein: CASRYDSTQPQHF
J gene: TRBJ1-4; V gene: TRBV6-1; CDR3 protein: CASGRVGLDEKLFF
J gene: TRBJ1-2; V gene: TRBV5-4; CDR3 protein: CASSFDNGGYTF
J gene: TRBJ2-1; V gene: TRBV10-3; CDR3 protein: CAISEPDRDRRFF
J gene: TRBJ1-6; V gene: TRBV7-9; CDR3 protein: CASSLGDSPLHF
J gene: TRBJ1-1; V gene: TRBV28; CDR3 protein: CASSLGQRNTEAFF
J gene: TRBJ1-1; V gene: TRBV7-2; CDR3 protein: CASSPRTGNTEAFF
J gene: TRBJ2-3; V gene: TRBV5-4; CDR3 protein: CASSQGGGDTDTQYF
J gene: TRBJ1-1; V gene: TRBV4-3; CDR3 protein: CASSQDGQGDTEAFF
J gene: TRBJ1-2; V gene: TRBV5-4; CDR3 protein: CASRAGTGDGYTF
J gene: TRBJ1-1; V gene: TRBV6-5; CDR3 protein: CASRRGTLNTEAFF
J gene: TRBJ1-2; V gene: TRBV19; CDR3 protein: CASSPAGGQPYGYTF
J gene: TRBJ1-5; V gene: TRBV6-1; CDR3 protein: CASSVQDTYHQPQHF
J gene: TRBJ2-2; V gene: TRBV7-9; CDR3 protein: CASSLSSGPNTGELFF
J gene: TRBJ2-3; V gene: TRBV5-6; CDR3 protein: CASSLVAGGTDTQYF
J gene: TRBJ1-4; V gene: TRBV29-1; CDR3 protein: CSVEGGEANEKLFF
J gene: TRBJ1-6; V gene: TRBV7-8; CDR3 protein: CASSLGGQGPRPLHF
J gene: TRBJ2-1; V gene: TRBV25-1; CDR3 protein: CASSELGVVSYNEQFF
J gene: TRBJ1-6; V gene: TRBV5-4; CDR3 protein: CASSLGQNYNSPLHF
J gene: TRBJ2-6; V gene: TRBV4-2; CDR3 protein: CASSQERGVGANVLTF
J gene: TRBJ2-1; V gene: TRBV18; CDR3 protein: CASSPPVTGGNEQFF
J gene: TRBJ2-1; V gene: TRBV7-9; CDR3 protein: CASSLAAGGRNEQFF
J gene: TRBJ1-1; V gene: TRBV6-1; CDR3 protein: CASSDKGGVFTEAFF